The rows below give T cell receptor beta chains drawn from one sample of a study of cytomegalovirus exposure and HLA in healthy donors. The data were produced by immunoSEQ multiplex PCR, yet TCRdb's version contains in-frame clones alone and is incomplete. Of about 140,000 clones in the sample, 70% to 80% are singletons; the top ten hold roughly 2.3%. The sample taken for sequencing was PBMCs. Source of these receptors: a man aged 30 to 39 in good health and CMV-seronegative. The CDR3 runs from the conserved cysteine through the conserved F or W. A D gene is named only where the DNA matches it firmly. Rows give clone size only sometimes, using once, few, many, or a class for an expanded clone.

j_gene | v_gene | d_gene | abundance | CDR3aa | CDR3nt
TRBJ2-7 | TRBV5-1 | NA | NA | CASSVGEDRRYEQYF | TGCGCCAGCAGCGTAGGGGAAGACAGAAGGTACGAGCAGTACTTC
TRBJ1-2 | TRBV6-1 | TRBD1 | NA | CASSRDRGAGGYTF | TGTGCCAGCAGTCGGGACAGAGGTGCTGGGGGCTACACCTTC
TRBJ2-7 | TRBV19 | TRBD2 | NA | CASSRGLAESGSYEQYF | TGTGCCAGTAGTAGGGGACTAGCGGAGTCGGGCTCCTACGAGCAGTACTTC
TRBJ2-1 | TRBV5-6 | TRBD2 | NA | CASTPGGAGPADNEQFF | TGTGCCAGCACCCCCGGGGGGGCTGGGCCGGCCGACAATGAGCAGTTCTTC
TRBJ2-3 | TRBV28 | NA | NA | CASYRFTDTQYF | TGTGCCAGCTACAGGTTCACAGATACGCAGTATTTT
TRBJ1-2 | TRBV7-8 | NA | NA | CASSHPGWGYTF | TGTGCCAGCAGCCACCCGGGGTGGGGCTACACCTTC
TRBJ1-1 | TRBV18 | NA | NA | CASSPPGGEAFF | TGTGCCAGCTCACCCCCCGGGGGGGAAGCTTTCTTT
TRBJ1-5 | TRBV12-5 | NA | NA | CASGKGGQPQHF | TGTGCTAGTGGGAAAGGCGGGCAGCCCCAGCATTTT
TRBJ2-7 | TRBV30 | NA | NA | CAYQKTGNYEQYF | TGTGCCTACCAAAAAACAGGGAACTACGAGCAGTACTTC
TRBJ2-1 | TRBV7-9 | NA | NA | CASSSGPSSSYNEQFF | TGTGCCAGCAGCTCTGGGCCGTCGAGCTCCTACAATGAGCAGTTCTTC
TRBJ2-3 | TRBV7-9 | TRBD2 | NA | CASSPGLAATVDTQYF | TGTGCCAGCAGCCCGGGACTAGCGGCAACAGTAGATACGCAGTATTTT
TRBJ1-1 | TRBV2 | TRBD1 | few | CASETGGVKAEAFF | TGTGCCAGCGAGACAGGGGGAGTGAAGGCTGAAGCTTTCTTT
TRBJ2-1 | TRBV19 | TRBD2 | NA | CASSEAQLAGGIDNEQFF | TGTGCCAGTAGTGAAGCTCAACTAGCGGGAGGGATTGATAATGAGCAGTTCTTC
TRBJ2-3 | TRBV27 | NA | NA | CASSSRGDTQYF | TGTGCCAGCAGTTCTAGGGGAGATACGCAGTATTTT
TRBJ2-1 | TRBV19 | TRBD2 | NA | CASSIASGRYNEQFF | TGTGCCAGTAGTATAGCCAGCGGGAGATACAATGAGCAGTTCTTC
TRBJ1-1 | TRBV28 | NA | NA | CASSPGQNTEAFF | TGTGCCAGCAGTCCGGGACAGAACACTGAAGCTTTCTTT
TRBJ2-7 | TRBV4-1 | NA | NA | CASSQERSIPYEQYF | TGCGCCAGCAGCCAAGAACGGAGTATCCCCTACGAGCAGTACTTC
TRBJ2-7 | TRBV10-1 | TRBD2 | few | CASSEGGLADEQYF | TGCGCCAGCAGTGAGGGAGGACTAGCCGACGAGCAGTACTTC
TRBJ2-5 | TRBV7-7 | TRBD1 | few | CASSYRTGGVETQYF | TGTGCTAGCAGCTATCGGACAGGGGGCGTAGAGACCCAGTACTTC
TRBJ2-5 | TRBV2 | NA | NA | CASSPRQEPRETQYF | TGTGCCAGCAGTCCCCGACAGGAGCCCAGGGAGACCCAGTACTTC
TRBJ1-1 | TRBV6-5 | TRBD1 | few | CASILDRGGTEAFF | TGTGCCAGCATCCTCGACAGGGGAGGCACTGAAGCTTTCTTT
TRBJ2-1 | TRBV7-9 | TRBD2 | NA | CASSSRAGSYEQFF | TGTGCCAGCAGCTCTAGAGCGGGAAGCTATGAGCAGTTCTTC
TRBJ1-5 | TRBV4-3 | TRBD1 | few | CASSQDYGQGGQPQHF | TGCGCCAGCAGCCAAGATTACGGACAGGGAGGGCAGCCCCAGCATTTT
TRBJ2-1 | TRBV11-2 | TRBD2 | NA | CASSSITSGNYNEQFF | TGTGCCAGCAGCTCTATAACTAGCGGAAACTACAATGAGCAGTTCTTC
TRBJ1-3 | TRBV5-1 | NA | NA | CASSRWARELGGNTIYF | TGCGCCAGCAGCAGATGGGCCAGGGAATTGGGAGGAAACACCATATATTTT
TRBJ2-6 | TRBV19 | TRBD1 | NA | CASSIYGQGSTGANVLTF | TGTGCCAGTAGTATATATGGACAGGGTAGTACTGGGGCCAACGTCCTGACTTTC
TRBJ2-1 | TRBV9 | NA | NA | CASSGLSSYNEQFF | TGTGCCAGCAGTGGTCTGAGCTCCTACAATGAGCAGTTCTTC
TRBJ1-2 | TRBV7-2 | NA | NA | CASSIRTAGYTF | TGTGCCAGCAGCATACGGACAGCTGGCTACACCTTC
TRBJ2-7 | TRBV5-1 | NA | NA | CASSLEGTTGSYEQYF | TGCGCCAGCAGCTTGGAGGGAACCACAGGGTCCTACGAGCAGTACTTC
TRBJ1-1 | TRBV18 | NA | NA | CASSPNPGESSEAFF | TGTGCCAGCTCACCTAATCCAGGGGAATCGTCTGAAGCTTTCTTT
TRBJ2-5 | TRBV6-5 | NA | NA | CASSIPHLGTQYF | TGTGCCAGCAGTATACCCCACCTCGGGACCCAGTACTTC
TRBJ1-3 | TRBV7-8 | NA | NA | CASSLLQGFSGNTIYF | TGTGCCAGCAGCCTACTCCAGGGATTCTCTGGAAACACCATATATTTT
TRBJ1-5 | TRBV6-6 | NA | NA | CASSYYRVASNQPQHF | TGTGCCAGCAGTTACTACAGGGTTGCTAGCAATCAGCCCCAGCATTTT
TRBJ1-5 | TRBV5-6 | TRBD1 | NA | CASRLDRINSNQPQHF | TGTGCCAGCAGGTTGGACAGGATCAATAGCAATCAGCCCCAGCATTTT
TRBJ1-2 | TRBV5-1 | NA | NA | CASSLSPLEAYGYTF | TGCGCCAGCAGCTTGTCCCCTCTGGAGGCCTATGGCTACACCTTC
TRBJ2-3 | TRBV6-6 | NA | NA | CASSYFGTDTQYF | TGTGCCAGCAGTTACTTCGGCACAGATACGCAGTATTTT
TRBJ1-3 | TRBV9 | NA | NA | CASSVTVGSGNTIYF | TGTGCCAGCAGCGTAACAGTCGGCTCTGGAAACACCATATATTTT
TRBJ1-3 | TRBV4-1 | NA | NA | CASSQEGVRISGNTIYF | TGCGCCAGCAGCCAAGAAGGGGTGCGGATCTCTGGAAACACCATATATTTT
TRBJ2-7 | TRBV15 | TRBD1 | NA | CATSSVQGAYEQYF | TGTGCCACCAGCAGCGTTCAGGGGGCCTACGAGCAGTACTTC
TRBJ2-6 | TRBV13 | NA | NA | CASSFRSGANVLTF | TGTGCCAGCAGCTTCCGCTCTGGGGCCAACGTCCTGACTTTC
TRBJ1-2 | TRBV7-6 | NA | NA | CASSLAGTPNYGYTF | TGTGCCAGCAGCTTGGCTGGCACCCCTAACTATGGCTACACCTTC
TRBJ1-5 | TRBV28 | NA | few | CASSPAGFNQPQHF | TGTGCCAGCAGTCCTGCAGGTTTCAATCAGCCCCAGCATTTT
TRBJ2-1 | TRBV29-1 | TRBD2 | NA | CSWNSGRTYNEQFF | TGCAGCTGGAATAGCGGGAGGACCTACAATGAGCAGTTCTTC
TRBJ2-7 | TRBV5-4 | TRBD2 | once | CASSPERGAYEQYF | TGTGCCAGCAGCCCGGAGCGGGGGGCCTACGAGCAGTACTTC
TRBJ2-1 | TRBV6-1 | TRBD1 | once | CASNRQGSYNEQFF | TGTGCCAGCAACAGACAGGGCTCCTACAATGAGCAGTTCTTC
TRBJ2-7 | TRBV11-3 | TRBD2 | NA | CASSLKAGVTYEQYF | TGTGCCAGCAGCTTAAAAGCGGGAGTAACCTACGAGCAGTACTTC
TRBJ1-4 | TRBV5-1 | TRBD1 | NA | CASSGQGATNEKLFF | TGCGCCAGCAGCGGACAGGGGGCAACTAATGAAAAACTGTTTTTT
TRBJ1-1 | TRBV27 | NA | NA | CASSPISNTEAFF | TGTGCCAGCAGCCCAATTTCGAACACTGAAGCTTTCTTT
TRBJ2-3 | TRBV30 | NA | NA | CAWSVGSSAITDTQYF | TGTGCCTGGAGTGTAGGGTCTAGCGCAATCACAGATACGCAGTATTTT
TRBJ2-3 | TRBV28 | NA | NA | CASSFGGYSTDTQYF | TGTGCCAGCAGTTTTGGGGGCTATAGCACAGATACGCAGTATTTT
TRBJ2-5 | TRBV5-1 | TRBD2 | NA | CASSLVASPGGETQYF | TGCGCCAGCAGCTTGGTTGCCTCACCGGGAGGAGAGACCCAGTACTTC
TRBJ1-4 | TRBV10-1 | TRBD1 | many | CASSDGRGNEKLFF | TGCGCCAGCAGTGACGGCAGGGGGAATGAAAAACTGTTTTTT
TRBJ2-3 | TRBV13 | TRBD2 | NA | CASTPWGGASTDTQYF | TGTGCCAGCACTCCCTGGGGGGGAGCGAGCACAGATACGCAGTATTTT
TRBJ2-1 | TRBV6-4 | TRBD2 | NA | CASSGTSGTDEQFF | TGTGCCAGCAGCGGGACTAGCGGGACTGATGAGCAGTTCTTC
TRBJ1-4 | TRBV7-9 | TRBD1 | NA | CASSQSKADRGRGEKLFF | TGTGCCAGCAGCCAAAGCAAAGCGGACAGGGGGCGTGGAGAAAAACTGTTTTTT
TRBJ2-5 | TRBV11-2 | TRBD2 | once | CASSRTSGRETQYF | TGTGCCAGCAGCCGGACTAGCGGGAGAGAGACCCAGTACTTC
TRBJ2-5 | TRBV7-2 | TRBD2 | NA | CASSLSGGGLQETQYF | TGTGCCAGCAGCTTATCAGGCGGGGGACTCCAAGAGACCCAGTACTTC
TRBJ1-2 | TRBV11-3 | NA | NA | CASSLGQGYGYTF | TGTGCCAGCAGCTTAGGCCAGGGCTATGGCTACACCTTC
TRBJ1-4 | TRBV28 | NA | NA | CASSLRVDEKLFF | TGTGCCAGCAGTTTACGGGTTGACGAAAAACTGTTTTTT